This T cell receptor (beta chain) was captured by sequencing in a study of beta chain features in type 1 diabetes. Study-level findings and limits: Among all four CD4+ subsets, Type 1 diabetes patients had TCRB CDR3s that were moderately but significantly shorter. VDJ junctions from patients with type 1 diabetes contained fewer insertions and more deletions.

Expressed TCRB transcripts were sequenced because the entire RNA isolate underwent reverse transcription. This table comes from immunoSEQ multiplex PCR, and its TCRdb copy is limited to in-frame clones, with some not included. In the table there are roughly 350,000 clones, 8.5% to 10% of which are singletons. This clone was picked up a small number of times. Its antigen is still unknown. The V gene lost 6 bases and the J gene lost 6 bases, with 17 bases spanning the gap. Germline loops: CDR1 MNHEY, CDR2 SVGAGI. The CDR3 spans 14 residues. The sample taken for sequencing was central memory CD4+ T cells from blood. V is TRBV6-5 and J is TRBJ1-1, with D perhaps matching TRBD1 (5 bases). This clonotype was sampled from a man younger than 40 with type 1 diabetes. This chain's CDR3 is CASRSGGNGAEAFF. CDR3 DNA sequence: TGTGCCAGCAGAAGCGGGGGTAATGGGGCTGAAGCTTTCTTT.